This T cell receptor beta chain originates from a study of T cell responses to AZD1222 COVID-19 vaccine (dated by TCRdb to the early 2020s). About the investigation overall: AZD1222 recipients with second doses at about 4 weeks or about 12 weeks were pooled, because spike-specific TCR depth and breadth did not differ between schedules. A total of 230 to 250 trial participants underwent TCR sequencing, of whom roughly 210 received two doses of AZD1222 and around 26 received two doses of the MenACWY control vaccine. Enrollment into the trials was organized by age into subgroups of 18-55, 56-69 and 70-plus years, and those subgroups contained roughly 150, 30 and 60 TCR-sequenced participants, respectively.

The CDR3 regions of human TCRbeta chains were subjected to immunosequencing. The study's processing was this. Repertoire TCRs were checked for matches against a reference library of SARS-CoV-2-specific TCRs that had been generated using the MIRA antigen-specificity platform. Breadth was defined as the fraction of unique TCRs that were SARS-CoV-2-associated, and depth was defined as the fraction of total T cells that were SARS-CoV-2-associated. Using the MIRA data, each spike-specific TCR was mapped to the spike region that the TCR reacts to and placed in a CD4 or CD8 class. Log10-transformed breadth and depth values were compared by one-way ANOVA with Sidak's multiple comparisons tests. The immuneACCESS repertoire file appears here via TCRdb, limited to in-frame rearrangements. These files lack a portion of the clones; in checked studies, under half of the deficit traces to unresolved V genes, and the cause of the others is not known. From that table come the V and J calls and clone size; the DNA was used to work out D and trimming. The sample yields 100,000 to 150,000 clones; roughly 90% were counted once. The ten largest clones take up 2.8% of the sample.

Trimming leaves V shorter by 1 base and J shorter by 3 bases, with the junction holding 5 bases beyond the gene matches. According to the germline V gene, CDR1 reads SQVTM and CDR2 reads ANQGSEA. The CDR3 goes from the cysteine to the phenylalanine over 14 residues. Only the CDR3 DNA stays, 42 bases, in frame from base 1. As concerns this clone: Its antigen has not been determined. No base-level quality is on record; no much larger clone is a single base apart.

Reading the label with the study, this specimen's time point is: baseline before first vaccination. Vaccinee samples were obtained from the UK trials COV001 and COV002, which included a single-blind randomized controlled phase 2/3 trial of AZD1222 (ChAdOx1 nCoV-19) in healthy adults. Trial participant PBMC samples were collected at day 0 and day 28 after the second dose for TCRbeta chain sequencing. Overall results and qualifications from the work: After two AZD1222 doses, spike-specific TCR breadth and depth were significantly higher than at day 0 and than in MenACWY recipients. The vaccine-associated CD4 TCRs covered the entire spike protein, and the dominant responses fell in regions 160-218 and 743-854. In the small 56-69-year group, the increase in depth fell short of significance, most likely because of low power. Because no day 14 peak-response samples were available, repertoires were characterized only after the peak T cell response. Most participants were white British and females outnumbered males, and the authors suggested that clonal diversity may have been underestimated. Conclusions about previously exposed vaccinees were limited because only 5 or 6 AZD1222 recipients were SARS-CoV-2 seropositive at baseline. Reportedly, close to half of the unique spike-specific TCRs recognized epitopes lying outside the regions that are mutated in the B.1.351 and B.1.1.7 variants.

In this chain, TRBV29-1 is recombined with TRBJ2-7, with 8 bases matching TRBD2. The specimen comprised peripheral blood, sampled on day 0 of AZD1222 vaccination. The clonotype originates from an adult in good health. At the DNA level, the sequence is TGCAGCGTTGAAGGAGCGGGAGAAATCTACGAGCAGTACTTC. Its amino acids are CSVEGAGEIYEQYF.